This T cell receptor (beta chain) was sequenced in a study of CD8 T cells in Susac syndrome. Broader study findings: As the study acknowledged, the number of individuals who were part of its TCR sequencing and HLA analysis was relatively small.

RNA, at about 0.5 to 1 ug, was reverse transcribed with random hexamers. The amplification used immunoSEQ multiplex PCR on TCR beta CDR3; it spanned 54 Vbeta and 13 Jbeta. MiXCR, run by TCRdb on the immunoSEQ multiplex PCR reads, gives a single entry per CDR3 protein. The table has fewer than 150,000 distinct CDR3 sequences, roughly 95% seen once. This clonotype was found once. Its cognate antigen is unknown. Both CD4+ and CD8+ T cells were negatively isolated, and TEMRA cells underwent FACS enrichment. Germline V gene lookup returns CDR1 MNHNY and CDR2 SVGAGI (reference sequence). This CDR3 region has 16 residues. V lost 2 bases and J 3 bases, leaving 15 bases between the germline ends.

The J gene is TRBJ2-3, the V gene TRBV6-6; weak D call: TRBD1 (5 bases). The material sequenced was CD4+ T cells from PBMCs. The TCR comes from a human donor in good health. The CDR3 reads CASSYPSGIGTDTQYF. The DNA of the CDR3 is TGTGCCAGCAGTTACCCCTCAGGGATAGGGACAGATACGCAGTATTTT.